The rows below give T cell receptor beta chains drawn from one sample of a study of cytomegalovirus exposure and HLA in healthy donors. The table came from immunoSEQ multiplex PCR; TCRdb's copy has only in-frame clones and leaves some out. The sample has fewer than 150,000 clones; roughly 80% are singletons. The source material was PBMCs. These receptors all come from a woman aged 40 to 55 in good health and CMV-seropositive. CDR3s include the opening cysteine and the closing phenylalanine or tryptophan. D genes are given only for firm matches. Only some rows state a clone size, as once, few, many or a class for expanded clones.

j_gene	d_gene	v_gene	abundance	CDR3aa	CDR3nt
TRBJ2-5	TRBD2	TRBV7-6	-	CASSLTPGLAGGGETQYF	TGTGCCAGCAGCTTAACCCCGGGACTAGCGGGAGGAGGGGAGACCCAGTACTTC
TRBJ2-7	TRBD2	TRBV6-5	-	CASIGSGYEQYF	TGTGCCAGCATAGGTAGCGGGTACGAGCAGTACTTC
TRBJ2-1	-	TRBV7-2	-	CASSLTRRNEQFF	TGTGCCAGCAGCCTTACTAGGCGCAATGAGCAGTTCTTC
TRBJ2-7	-	TRBV27	-	CASSHGRGNYEQYF	TGTGCCAGCAGTCACGGGAGAGGTAACTACGAGCAGTACTTC
TRBJ1-3	-	TRBV28	-	CASTPRGNTIYF	TGTGCCAGCACCCCGCGGGGAAACACCATATATTTT
TRBJ2-4	TRBD2	TRBV30	once	CAWSGGTSGTFRAKNIQYF	TGTGCCTGGAGTGGGGGGACTAGCGGGACGTTTAGGGCCAAAAACATTCAGTACTTC
TRBJ1-1	-	TRBV6-1	-	CASTQESSTEAFF	TGTGCCAGCACTCAAGAGTCTAGCACTGAAGCTTTCTTT
TRBJ2-1	TRBD2	TRBV7-3	few	CASSSPGLAIHEQFF	TGTGCCAGCAGCTCACCGGGACTAGCGATCCATGAGCAGTTCTTC
TRBJ2-7	TRBD1	TRBV12-5	-	CASGLGTGGGYEQYF	TGTGCTAGTGGTTTGGGGACAGGGGGCGGGTACGAGCAGTACTTC
TRBJ2-4	-	TRBV7-8	few	CASSLSRLAKNIQYF	TGTGCCAGCAGCTTATCCCGACTAGCCAAAAACATTCAGTACTTC
TRBJ2-1	-	TRBV27	-	CASYSSYEQFF	TGTGCCAGCTACTCGAGCTATGAGCAGTTCTTC
TRBJ1-2	TRBD1	TRBV29-1	-	CSVVGQGAHGYTF	TGCAGCGTTGTCGGGCAGGGGGCCCATGGCTACACCTTC
TRBJ2-1	-	TRBV12-5	-	CASGLSSPSSYNEQFF	TGTGCTAGTGGTTTGTCTAGCCCGAGCTCCTACAATGAGCAGTTCTTC
TRBJ1-1	TRBD1	TRBV6-5	-	CASSRDREAEAFF	TGTGCCAGCAGCCGGGACAGGGAGGCTGAAGCTTTCTTT
TRBJ1-2	TRBD1	TRBV19	-	CASSGRSLTGQLYGYTF	TGTGCCAGTAGTGGTAGATCGTTAACGGGACAGCTATATGGCTACACCTTC
TRBJ1-6	-	TRBV6-1	few	CASSESLTGPTSPLHF	TGTGCCAGCAGTGAATCGCTGACTGGTCCTACTTCACCCCTCCACTTT
TRBJ1-1	TRBD1	TRBV7-9	-	CASSLGGQGAEAFF	TGTGCCAGCAGCTTAGGGGGACAGGGTGCTGAAGCTTTCTTT
TRBJ2-7	TRBD2	TRBV9	once	CASSVGLAGGLGGFGEQYF	TGTGCCAGCAGCGTAGGGCTAGCGGGCGGCCTAGGAGGCTTTGGGGAGCAGTACTTC
TRBJ1-1	-	TRBV14	-	CASSRSGGRGLNTEAFF	TGTGCCAGCAGCCGAAGCGGGGGTCGAGGGCTGAACACTGAAGCTTTCTTT
TRBJ1-1	TRBD1	TRBV10-3	few	CAISEEGAVTEAFF	TGTGCCATCAGTGAGGAGGGGGCTGTCACTGAAGCTTTCTTT
TRBJ2-7	TRBD2	TRBV18	few	CASSPKPGGSDEQYF	TGTGCCAGCTCACCGAAGCCGGGGGGGTCAGACGAGCAGTACTTC
TRBJ1-6	TRBD1	TRBV6-1	-	CASNPEGQNNSPLHF	TGTGCCAGCAACCCAGAGGGACAGAATAATTCACCCCTCCACTTT
TRBJ2-2	TRBD2	TRBV15	-	CATSSGTSGRRTGGELFF	TGTGCCACCAGCAGCGGGACTAGCGGGAGGCGTACAGGCGGGGAGCTGTTTTTT
TRBJ2-1	-	TRBV7-7	-	CASSRDYYNEQFF	TGTGCTAGCAGTCGAGACTACTACAATGAGCAGTTCTTC
TRBJ2-1	TRBD2	TRBV30	-	CAWSAAGGPNEQFF	TGTGCCTGGAGTGCCGCGGGAGGGCCCAATGAGCAGTTCTTC
TRBJ1-4	-	TRBV2	-	CASSGQKTEKLFF	TGTGCCAGCTCCGGACAGAAAACTGAAAAACTGTTTTTT
TRBJ1-1	-	TRBV11-2	-	CASRFQGNTEAFF	TGTGCCAGCAGATTTCAGGGGAACACTGAAGCTTTCTTT
TRBJ1-1	-	TRBV5-4	-	CASSFQGNTEAFF	TGTGCCAGCAGCTTCCAGGGGAACACTGAAGCTTTCTTT
TRBJ2-7	TRBD2	TRBV10-3	once	CAIRPGGLSSYEQYF	TGTGCCATCAGGCCCGGGGGGTTGAGCTCCTACGAGCAGTACTTC
TRBJ1-2	TRBD1	TRBV18	once	CASSPPGQGAPGYTF	TGTGCCAGCTCACCACCGGGACAGGGGGCCCCTGGCTACACCTTC
TRBJ1-1	-	TRBV9	-	CASSVEGGEAFF	TGTGCCAGCAGCGTAGAGGGGGGGGAGGCTTTCTTT
TRBJ2-2	TRBD2	TRBV19	-	CASSIVAGGNTGELFF	TGTGCCAGTAGTATTGTCGCGGGGGGAAACACCGGGGAGCTGTTTTTT
TRBJ1-2	-	TRBV11-2	-	CASRRDRSYGYTF	TGTGCCAGCAGACGAGACAGGTCCTATGGCTACACCTTC
TRBJ2-7	-	TRBV6-1	-	CASSIQGALYEQYF	TGTGCCAGCAGTATACAGGGCGCACTTTACGAGCAGTACTTC
TRBJ2-1	TRBD1	TRBV7-2	-	CASSYEDRESDNEQFF	TGTGCCAGCAGCTATGAGGACAGGGAATCGGACAATGAGCAGTTCTTC
TRBJ2-3	-	TRBV19	-	CASSHRSGPSTDTQYF	TGTGCCAGTAGCCACAGGTCGGGTCCGAGCACAGATACGCAGTATTTT
TRBJ1-6	TRBD1	TRBV6-5	-	CASRRDRGVNSPLHF	TGTGCCAGCAGGCGGGACAGGGGGGTGAATTCACCCCTCCACTTT
TRBJ2-1	TRBD1	TRBV7-3	-	CASSRDRGPVNEQFF	TGTGCCAGCAGCCGGGACAGGGGTCCGGTCAATGAGCAGTTCTTC
TRBJ2-1	-	TRBV5-6	few	CASSHGYEQFF	TGTGCCAGCAGCCACGGGTATGAGCAGTTCTTC
TRBJ1-2	TRBD1	TRBV19	-	CASRQGQIVNYGYTF	TGTGCCAGTCGACAGGGCCAAATCGTTAACTATGGCTACACCTTC
TRBJ1-5	-	TRBV19	-	CASSMIGQTLFNQPQHF	TGTGCCAGTAGTATGATCGGACAGACCCTATTCAATCAGCCCCAGCATTTT
TRBJ1-6	TRBD1	TRBV5-4	-	CASSLVRGQNSPLHF	TGTGCCAGCAGCTTGGTGCGGGGACAGAATTCACCCCTCCACTTT
TRBJ2-1	-	TRBV7-8	-	CASSLAPGRYNEQFF	TGTGCCAGCAGCTTAGCCCCGGGTAGGTACAATGAGCAGTTCTTC